The rows below give T cell receptor beta chains drawn from one sample of a study of cytomegalovirus exposure and HLA in healthy donors. TCRdb's copy holds only in-frame clones and misses some; the assay was immunoSEQ multiplex PCR. The sample holds about 98,000 clones, under 80% seen once. The sequenced sample consisted of PBMCs. Receptors originate from a male donor in good health and CMV-seronegative. The CDR3 runs from the conserved cysteine through the conserved F or W. The D gene is left open where the match is weak. Clone size appears in some rows only: once, few, many, or a class for an expanded clone.

J gene	D gene	clone size	V gene	CDR3 protein	CDR3 DNA
TRBJ1-2	TRBD1	NA	TRBV14	CASSQAGAGTVYGYTF	TGTGCCAGCAGCCAAGCGGGTGCCGGGACAGTCTATGGCTACACCTTC
TRBJ1-5	NA	NA	TRBV5-1	CASSLGPRSNQPQHF	TGCGCCAGCAGCTTGGGACCGAGGAGCAATCAGCCCCAGCATTTT
TRBJ2-7	NA	few	TRBV5-4	CASSLQGYEQYF	TGTGCCAGCAGCTTGCAGGGGTACGAGCAGTACTTC
TRBJ2-7	NA	few	TRBV5-6	CASSLGVTGTNEQYF	TGTGCCAGCAGCTTGGGAGTAACGGGAACCAACGAGCAGTACTTC
TRBJ2-3	TRBD2	NA	TRBV5-5	CASSLAGGLTDTQYF	TGTGCCAGCAGCTTGGCGGGAGGCTTAACAGATACGCAGTATTTT
TRBJ2-5	NA	NA	TRBV6-1	CASSVSSSQETQYF	TGTGCCAGCAGTGTGTCTAGCAGCCAAGAGACCCAGTACTTC
TRBJ2-7	TRBD1	few	TRBV6-1	CASSEGQGASYEQYF	TGTGCCAGCAGCGAGGGACAGGGGGCTTCCTACGAGCAGTACTTC
TRBJ2-1	NA	NA	TRBV28	CASSPPRPGHMEFF	TGTGCCAGCAGTCCTCCGCGGCCGGGACATATGGAGTTCTTC
TRBJ2-1	NA	NA	TRBV6-5	CASSYSYGSPGEQFF	TGTGCCAGCAGTTACTCCTATGGGAGCCCCGGTGAGCAGTTCTTC
TRBJ2-4	TRBD2	NA	TRBV7-6	CASGLEQRDLSKNIQYF	TGTGCCAGCGGCTTAGAACAGCGGGACCTCAGCAAAAACATTCAGTACTTC
TRBJ2-7	TRBD2	NA	TRBV27	CASSTTSGISHEQYF	TGTGCCAGCAGTACGACTAGCGGGATTTCCCACGAGCAGTACTTC
TRBJ2-1	TRBD2	few	TRBV27	CASSLDTSGQQFF	TGTGCCAGCAGTTTAGACACTAGCGGGCAGCAGTTCTTC
TRBJ2-5	NA	few	TRBV28	CASSFVRYQETQYF	TGTGCCAGCAGTTTTGTGAGGTACCAAGAGACCCAGTACTTC
TRBJ2-5	NA	few	TRBV2	CASRDNQETQYF	TGTGCCAGCAGAGACAACCAAGAGACCCAGTACTTC
TRBJ2-3	TRBD2	NA	TRBV11-2	CASSFGLAGGSTDTQYF	TGTGCCAGCAGCTTTGGACTAGCGGGAGGGAGCACAGATACGCAGTATTTT
TRBJ1-5	TRBD1	few	TRBV15	CATSRGRGSNQPQHF	TGTGCCACCAGCAGAGGCAGGGGGAGCAATCAGCCCCAGCATTTT
TRBJ1-4	NA	NA	TRBV6-1	CASRTRLGEKLFF	TGTGCCAGCAGGACTCGGTTGGGTGAAAAACTGTTTTTT
TRBJ2-2	TRBD2	NA	TRBV9	CASSQIAGSNTGELFF	TGTGCCAGCAGCCAAATAGCGGGTTCGAACACCGGGGAGCTGTTTTTT
TRBJ2-5	TRBD2	NA	TRBV9	CASSVGEAGEWETQYF	TGTGCCAGCAGCGTAGGTGAGGCGGGAGAATGGGAGACCCAGTACTTC
TRBJ1-4	TRBD1	NA	TRBV28	CASSQTGEFEKLFF	TGTGCCAGCAGTCAGACAGGGGAGTTTGAAAAACTGTTTTTT
TRBJ2-3	NA	few	TRBV6-5	CASSSTDTDTQYF	TGTGCCAGCAGTTCCACAGACACAGATACGCAGTATTTT
TRBJ2-7	NA	NA	TRBV6-5	CASTYGLAYEQYF	TGTGCCAGCACGTATGGACTGGCCTACGAGCAGTACTTC
TRBJ2-7	TRBD2	NA	TRBV6-6	CASSRLAGPYEQYF	TGTGCCAGCAGTCGGCTAGCGGGGCCCTACGAGCAGTACTTC
TRBJ1-3	TRBD1	NA	TRBV7-2	CASSPDPPGQGSGNTIYF	TGTGCCAGCAGCCCAGATCCCCCGGGACAGGGAAGTGGAAACACCATATATTTT
TRBJ1-1	TRBD1	once	TRBV5-1	CASSPEVGGRGGNTEAFF	TGCGCCAGCAGCCCGGAGGTTGGAGGTAGAGGGGGCAACACTGAAGCTTTCTTT
TRBJ1-1	NA	NA	TRBV7-3	CASSSTGPDTEAFF	TGTGCCAGCAGCTCTACAGGGCCGGACACTGAAGCTTTCTTT
TRBJ2-7	NA	NA	TRBV30	CAWSVKWDSREQYF	TGTGCCTGGAGTGTTAAGTGGGACTCCCGAGAGCAGTACTTC